The clone carrying this TCR beta chain was detected only a few times. The antigen is not known. A 5'RACE template-switching step, the method used to make TCR cDNA, added a universal primer site and UMIs. TCRdb passed the 5' RACE reads through MiXCR, listing each CDR3 protein once. The data contain some 120,000 distinct CDR3 sequences, 8% to 10% of them seen just once; the ten biggest clones take up 40%. This specimen belongs to a study of T cells after yellow fever vaccination. About the research overall: SMART-Seq v4 Ultra Low Input served to prepare low-cell-number fractions. Findings and limits, study-wide: A small proportion of clonotypes was detected in both the CD4 and CD8 compartments.

The sequencing used CD8+ T cells sorted from PBMCs, collected on the day of the yellow fever booster vaccination. This receptor was identified in a man younger than 35 who received the YFV17D yellow fever vaccine.

This chain's CDR3 is CASSRDRAAYEQYF. Written as DNA, the CDR3 is TGTGCCAGCAGTCGTGACAGGGCAGCCTACGAGCAGTACTTC. The V gene is TRBV12-3 or TRBV12-4, the J gene TRBJ2-7, with TRBD1 matching over 7 bases. J was trimmed by 2 bases and V by 5 bases; bases with no gene match: 6. The CDR3 extends over 14 amino acids.